The clone carrying this TCR beta chain was counted ten times or more. The sample is drawn from a study of T cells in Graves' hyperthyroidism and ophthalmopathy. Study background: Peripheral blood was collected at initial diagnosis, before any treatment.

Germline trimming cut 4 bases from V and 6 bases from J; bases unmatched to any gene: 6. The CDR3 loop spans 16 amino acids. Germline lookup yields CDR1 MGHRA and CDR2 YSYEKL. In the ophthalmopathy cohort, Clinical Activity Score was at least 3, NOSPECS grade at least 4, and duration under 3 months. Orbital computed tomography and thyroid ultrasound, together with serum TRAb and thyroxine and clinical symptoms, were used for diagnoses. RNA transcripts were the template for amplifying TCR beta CDR3 regions. A first-round RT-PCR of the TCR CDR3 used the HTBI primer set. TCRdb recomputed calls from the multiplex PCR reads with MiXCR, one row per CDR3 protein. The sample records roughly 650,000 distinct CDR3 sequences, roughly 15% being singletons.

The rearrangement uses TRBV4-1 and TRBJ2-3; 14 bases are a match to TRBD2. This sequence was found in a middle-aged woman with Graves' ophthalmopathy. Sequencing was done on a sample of blood. The CDR3 reads CASSLRTSGGPDTQYF. The CDR3 DNA reads TGCGCCAGCAGCCTTCGGACTAGCGGGGGGCCGGATACGCAGTATTTT.